These 2 T cell receptor beta chains came from one sample sequenced in a study of blood T cell repertoires in COVID-19. The table came from immunoSEQ multiplex PCR; TCRdb's copy has only in-frame clones and leaves some out. The data show about 220,000 clones, less than 90% seen once. The sequenced material came from PBMCs or T cells enriched from blood (not recorded which). The receptors were gathered from a woman in her 30s who had recovered from COVID-19.

The sample holds one count of this clone. This chain uses TRBV18 with TRBJ1-5, with 10 bases identical to TRBD1. The CDR3 runs to 15 residues. After removal of 6 bases from V and 5 bases from J, the junction contained 7 bases not matched to a gene. Germline assignment: CDR1 KGHSH and CDR2 LQKENI. The CDR3 sequence is CASSDRQGADQPQHF. In nucleotides, the CDR3 is TGTGCCAGCTCCGACAGACAGGGGGCCGATCAGCCCCAGCATTTT.

The V call is TRBV18, the J call TRBJ1-1; no reliable D call. The CDR3 totals 15 residues. V lost 0 bases and J 0 bases, leaving 8 bases between the germline ends. Germline CDR1 KGHSH, CDR2 LQKENI. The CDR3 sequence: CASSPPISMNTEAFF. The CDR3 DNA reads TGTGCCAGCTCACCACCGATATCTATGAACACTGAAGCTTTCTTT.